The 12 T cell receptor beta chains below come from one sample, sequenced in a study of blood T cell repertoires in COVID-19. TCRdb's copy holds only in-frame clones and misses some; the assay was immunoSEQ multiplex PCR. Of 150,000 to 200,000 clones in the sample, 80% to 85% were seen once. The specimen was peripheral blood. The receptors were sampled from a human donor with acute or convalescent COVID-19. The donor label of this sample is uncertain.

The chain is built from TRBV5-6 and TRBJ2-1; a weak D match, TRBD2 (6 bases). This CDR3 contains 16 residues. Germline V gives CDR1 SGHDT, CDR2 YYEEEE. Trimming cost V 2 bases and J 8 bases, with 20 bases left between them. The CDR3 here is CASSFLRDFLAHEQFF. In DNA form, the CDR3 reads TGTGCCAGCAGCTTCCTCCGGGACTTCCTTGCCCATGAGCAGTTCTTC.

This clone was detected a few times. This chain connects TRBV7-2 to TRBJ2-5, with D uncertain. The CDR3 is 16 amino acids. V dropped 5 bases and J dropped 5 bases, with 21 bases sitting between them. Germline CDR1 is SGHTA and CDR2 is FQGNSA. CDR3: CASSPMVGGFRETQYF. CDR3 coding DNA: TGTGCCAGCAGCCCCATGGTTGGCGGATTTAGGGAGACCCAGTACTTC. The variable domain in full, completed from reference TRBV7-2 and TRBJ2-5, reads GAGVSQSPSNKVTEKGKDVELRCDPISGHTALYWYRQSLGQGLEFLIYFQGNSAPDKSGLPSDRFSAERTGGSVSTLTIQRTQQEDSAVYLCASSPMVGGFRETQYFGPGTRLLVL.

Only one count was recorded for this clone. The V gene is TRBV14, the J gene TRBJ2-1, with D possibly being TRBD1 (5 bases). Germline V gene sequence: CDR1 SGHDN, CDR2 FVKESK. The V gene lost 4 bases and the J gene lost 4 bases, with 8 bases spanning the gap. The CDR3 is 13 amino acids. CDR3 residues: CASSRDRYNEQFF. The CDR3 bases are TGTGCCAGCAGCCGAGACAGATACAATGAGCAGTTCTTC.

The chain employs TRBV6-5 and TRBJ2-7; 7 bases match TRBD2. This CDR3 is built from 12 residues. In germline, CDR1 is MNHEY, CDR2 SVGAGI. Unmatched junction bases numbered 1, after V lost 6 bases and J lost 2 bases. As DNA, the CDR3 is TGTGCCAGCAGGGGAGGGGCCTACGAGCAGTACTTC. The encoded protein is CASRGGAYEQYF.

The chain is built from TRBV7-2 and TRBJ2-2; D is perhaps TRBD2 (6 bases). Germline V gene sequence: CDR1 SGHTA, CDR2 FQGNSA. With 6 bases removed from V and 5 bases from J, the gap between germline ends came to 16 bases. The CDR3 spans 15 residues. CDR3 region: CASRIGGARTGELFF. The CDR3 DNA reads TGTGCCAGCAGAATCGGCGGGGCCAGGACCGGGGAGCTGTTTTTT.

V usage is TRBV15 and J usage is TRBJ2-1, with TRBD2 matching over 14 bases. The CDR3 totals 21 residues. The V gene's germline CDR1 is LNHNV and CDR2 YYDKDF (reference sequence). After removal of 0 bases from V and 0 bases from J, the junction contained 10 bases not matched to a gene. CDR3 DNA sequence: TGTGCCACCAGCAGAGACCCGGAGGGACTAGCGGGGGACCTCTCCTACAATGAGCAGTTCTTC. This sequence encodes CATSRDPEGLAGDLSYNEQFF.

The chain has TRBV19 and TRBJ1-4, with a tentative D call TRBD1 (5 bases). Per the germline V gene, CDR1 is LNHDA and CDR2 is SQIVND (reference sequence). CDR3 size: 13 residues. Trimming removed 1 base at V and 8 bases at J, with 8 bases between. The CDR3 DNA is TGTGCCAGTAGTATAGCAGGGCAGGAAAAACTGTTTTTT. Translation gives CASSIAGQEKLFF.

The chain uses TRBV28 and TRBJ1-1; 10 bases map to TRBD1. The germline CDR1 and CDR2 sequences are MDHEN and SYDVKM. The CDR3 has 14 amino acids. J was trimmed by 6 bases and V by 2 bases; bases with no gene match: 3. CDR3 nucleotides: TGTGCCAGCAGTTTAGGGACAGGGGAGGCTGAAGCTTTCTTT. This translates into CASSLGTGEAEAFF.

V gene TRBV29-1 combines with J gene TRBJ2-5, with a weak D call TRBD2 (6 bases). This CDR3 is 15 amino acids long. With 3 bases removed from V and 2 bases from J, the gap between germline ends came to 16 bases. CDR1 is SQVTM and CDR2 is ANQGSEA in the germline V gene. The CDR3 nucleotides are TGCAGCGTTGAGGGGGGACGCCAGACTCAAGAGACCCAGTACTTC. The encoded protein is CSVEGGRQTQETQYF.

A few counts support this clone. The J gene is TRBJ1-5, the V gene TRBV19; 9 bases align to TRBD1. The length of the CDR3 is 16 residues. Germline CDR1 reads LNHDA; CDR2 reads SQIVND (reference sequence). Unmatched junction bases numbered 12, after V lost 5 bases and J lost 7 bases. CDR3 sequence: CASSPTTGQGRQPQHF. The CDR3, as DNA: TGTGCCAGTAGTCCCACGACGGGACAGGGCAGGCAGCCCCAGCATTTT.

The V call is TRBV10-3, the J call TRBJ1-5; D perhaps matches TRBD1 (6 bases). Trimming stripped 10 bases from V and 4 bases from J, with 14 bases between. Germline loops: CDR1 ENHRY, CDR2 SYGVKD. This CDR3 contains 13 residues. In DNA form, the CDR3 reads TGTGCCACAAGGGGACACCCTAATCAGCCCCAGCATTTT. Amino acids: CATRGHPNQPQHF.

This chain's CDR3 is CASARGQHTEAFF. The DNA for the CDR3 is TGTGCCAGTGCAAGGGGACAGCACACTGAAGCTTTCTTT. The chain carries TRBV19 and TRBJ1-1, with 7 bases that match TRBD1. The CDR3 consists of 13 residues. Per germline, CDR1 LNHDA and CDR2 SQIVND (reference sequence). V was pared by 8 bases and J by 3 bases, with 6 bases of the junction left unmatched.